Reported below is one T cell receptor beta chain. Sequencing was performed with immunoSEQ multiplex PCR; in TCRdb, only in-frame clones are kept and a portion is missing. The table includes some 2,500,000 clones, approximately 90% detected once. The record originates from a study of shared clonotypes between healthy human individuals. Germline assignment: CDR1 KGHSH and CDR2 LQKENI. CDR3 size: 17 residues. V was trimmed by 1 base and J by 0 bases, leaving 12 bases between them. This sequence joins TRBV18 and TRBJ1-4; D perhaps matches TRBD1 (5 bases). The sequenced sample consisted of naive CD4+ T cells from PBMCs. Documented subset: CD45RA+ positively selected. The receptor's source is a man between 18 and 35 years old in good health. Some clones in this sample may be carry-over from other donors' samples. The CDR3 protein is CASSPLRTLATNEKLFF. CDR3 DNA sequence: TGTGCCAGCTCACCACTTCGGACACTTGCAACTAATGAAAAACTGTTTTTT.